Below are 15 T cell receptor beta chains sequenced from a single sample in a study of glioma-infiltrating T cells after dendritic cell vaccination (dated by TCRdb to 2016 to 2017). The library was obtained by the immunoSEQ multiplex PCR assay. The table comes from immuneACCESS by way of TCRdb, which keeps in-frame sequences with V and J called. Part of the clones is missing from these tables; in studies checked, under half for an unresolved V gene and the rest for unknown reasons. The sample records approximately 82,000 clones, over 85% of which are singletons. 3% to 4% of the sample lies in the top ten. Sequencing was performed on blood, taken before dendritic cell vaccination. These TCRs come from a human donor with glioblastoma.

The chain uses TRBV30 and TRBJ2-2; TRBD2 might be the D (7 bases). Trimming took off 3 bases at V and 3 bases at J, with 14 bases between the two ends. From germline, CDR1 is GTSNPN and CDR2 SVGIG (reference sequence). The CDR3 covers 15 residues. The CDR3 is CAWSPKGGDTGELFF. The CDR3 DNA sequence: TGTGCCTGGAGCCCGAAGGGGGGGGACACCGGGGAGCTGTTTTTT. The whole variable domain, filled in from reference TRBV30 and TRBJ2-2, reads SQTIHQWPATLVQPVGSPLSLECTVEGTSNPNLYWYRQAAGRGLQLLFYSVGIGQISSEVPQNLSASRPQDRQFILSSKKLLLSDSGFYLCAWSPKGGDTGELFFGEGSRLTVL.

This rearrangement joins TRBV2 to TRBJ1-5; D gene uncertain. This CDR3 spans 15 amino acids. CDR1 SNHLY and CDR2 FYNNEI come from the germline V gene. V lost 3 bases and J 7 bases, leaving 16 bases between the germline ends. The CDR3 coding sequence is TGTGCCAGCAGTGATCTTGATACAGTCTGGCAGCCCCAGCATTTT. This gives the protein CASSDLDTVWQPQHF.

For the CDR3, the DNA is TGTGCCAGCAGTTACGACGTCCGGAGGGGCTACACCTTC. Translation: CASSYDVRRGYTF. The rearrangement joins TRBV6-5 to TRBJ1-2, with D hard to call. Germline assignment: CDR1 MNHEY and CDR2 SVGAGI. The germline V and J ends were trimmed by 2 bases and 8 bases, with 12 bases remaining between them. This CDR3 has 13 amino acids.

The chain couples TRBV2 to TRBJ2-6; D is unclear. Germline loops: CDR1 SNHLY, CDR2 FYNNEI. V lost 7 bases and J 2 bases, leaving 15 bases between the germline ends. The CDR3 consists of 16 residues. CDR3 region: CASIPEVAPGANVLTF. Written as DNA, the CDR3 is TGTGCCAGCATCCCCGAGGTGGCGCCTGGGGCCAACGTCCTGACTTTC.

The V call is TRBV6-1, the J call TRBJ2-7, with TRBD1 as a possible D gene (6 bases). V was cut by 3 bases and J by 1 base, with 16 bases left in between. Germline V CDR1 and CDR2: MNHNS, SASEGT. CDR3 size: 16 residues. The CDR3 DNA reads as TGTGCCAGCAGTGAGGCGTACAGGGTTCTGTCCTACGAGCAGTACTTC. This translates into CASSEAYRVLSYEQYF.

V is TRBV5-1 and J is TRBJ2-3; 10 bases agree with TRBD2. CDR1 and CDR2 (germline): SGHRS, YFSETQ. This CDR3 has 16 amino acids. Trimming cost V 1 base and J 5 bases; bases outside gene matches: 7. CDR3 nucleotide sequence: TGCGCCAGCAGCTTGAGGAGCGGGGGGGCGGGAGATACGCAGTATTTT. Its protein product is CASSLRSGGAGDTQYF.

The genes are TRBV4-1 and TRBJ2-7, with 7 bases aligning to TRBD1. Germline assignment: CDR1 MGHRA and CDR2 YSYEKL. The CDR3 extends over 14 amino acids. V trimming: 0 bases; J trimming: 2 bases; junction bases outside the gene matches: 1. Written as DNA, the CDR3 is TGCGCCAGCAGCCAAGAGACAGGGCCCTACGAGCAGTACTTC. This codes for CASSQETGPYEQYF.

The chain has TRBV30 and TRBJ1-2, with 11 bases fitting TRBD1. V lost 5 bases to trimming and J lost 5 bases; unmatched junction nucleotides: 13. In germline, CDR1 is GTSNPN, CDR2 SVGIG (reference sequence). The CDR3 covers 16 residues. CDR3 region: CAWGWTGGASVYGYTF. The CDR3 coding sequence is TGTGCCTGGGGATGGACAGGGGGCGCGTCCGTTTATGGCTACACCTTC.

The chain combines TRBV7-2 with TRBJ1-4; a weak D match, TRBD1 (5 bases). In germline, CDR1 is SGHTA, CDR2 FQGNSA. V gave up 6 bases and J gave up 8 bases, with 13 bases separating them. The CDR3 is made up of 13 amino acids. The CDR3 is CASSQGAAEKLFF. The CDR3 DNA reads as TGTGCCAGCAGTCAAGGGGCGGCCGAAAAACTGTTTTTT.

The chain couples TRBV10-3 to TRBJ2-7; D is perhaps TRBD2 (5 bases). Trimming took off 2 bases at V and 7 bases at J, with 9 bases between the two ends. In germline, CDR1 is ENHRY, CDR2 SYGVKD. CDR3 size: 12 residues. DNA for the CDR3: TGTGCCATCAGTGAGACTAGTTCGGAGCAGTACTTC. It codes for CAISETSSEQYF.

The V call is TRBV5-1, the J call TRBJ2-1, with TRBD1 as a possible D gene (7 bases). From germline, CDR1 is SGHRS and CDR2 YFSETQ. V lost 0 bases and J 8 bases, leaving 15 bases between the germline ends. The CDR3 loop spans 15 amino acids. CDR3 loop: CASSLARGVRYEQFF. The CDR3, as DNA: TGCGCCAGCAGCTTGGCCAGGGGGGTTCGGTATGAGCAGTTCTTC. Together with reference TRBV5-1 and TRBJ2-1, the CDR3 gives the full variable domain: KAGVTQTPRYLIKTRGQQVTLSCSPISGHRSVSWYQQTPGQGLQFLFEYFSETQRNKGNFPGRFSGRQFSNSRSEMNVSTLELGDSALYLCASSLARGVRYEQFFGPGTRLTVL.

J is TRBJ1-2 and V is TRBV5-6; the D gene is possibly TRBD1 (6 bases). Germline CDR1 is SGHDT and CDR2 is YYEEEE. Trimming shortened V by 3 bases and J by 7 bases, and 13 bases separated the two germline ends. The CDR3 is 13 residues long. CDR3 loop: CASSWGGAGGYTF. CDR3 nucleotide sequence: TGTGCCAGCAGCTGGGGGGGGGCTGGTGGCTACACCTTC.

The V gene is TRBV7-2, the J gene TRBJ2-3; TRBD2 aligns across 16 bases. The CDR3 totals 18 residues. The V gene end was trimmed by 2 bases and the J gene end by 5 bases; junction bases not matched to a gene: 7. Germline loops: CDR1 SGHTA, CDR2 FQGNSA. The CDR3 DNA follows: TGTGCCAGCAGCTTAACCGGGACTAGCGGGGGGGTGGGAGATACGCAGTATTTT. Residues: CASSLTGTSGGVGDTQYF.

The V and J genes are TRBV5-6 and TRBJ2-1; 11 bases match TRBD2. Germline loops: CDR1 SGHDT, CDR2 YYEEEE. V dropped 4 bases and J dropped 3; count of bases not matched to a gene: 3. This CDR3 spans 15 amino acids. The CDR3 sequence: CASSMTSGDYNEQFF. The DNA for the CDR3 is TGTGCCAGCAGCATGACTAGCGGGGACTACAATGAGCAGTTCTTC.

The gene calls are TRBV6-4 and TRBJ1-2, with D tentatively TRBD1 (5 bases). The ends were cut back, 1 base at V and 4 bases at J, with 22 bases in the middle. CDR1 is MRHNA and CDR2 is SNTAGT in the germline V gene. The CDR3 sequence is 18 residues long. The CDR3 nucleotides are TGTGCCAGCAGTGACTTAGGCAGGGCCCTAGGGTTAGGCTATGGCTACACCTTC. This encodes CASSDLGRALGLGYGYTF.